Sequencing of this TCR beta chain was carried out in a study of T cells in localized non-small cell lung cancer. Only in-frame clones appear in the TCRdb table, and some are missing; sequencing was by immunoSEQ multiplex PCR. This sample has some 56,000 clones, with roughly 90% found just once. The CDR3 has 12 amino acids. CDR1 is SGHAT and CDR2 is FQNNGV in the germline V gene. Germline trimming cut 6 bases from V and 7 bases from J; bases unmatched to any gene: 5. The chain carries TRBV11-2 and TRBJ1-2; 7 bases are shared with TRBD1. The source was peripheral blood, collected before any cancer treatment. The sequence came from a woman aged 40-69 years with stage I lung adenocarcinoma. For the CDR3, the DNA is TGTGCCAGCAGTTATAGGACAGGTGGCTACACCTTC. Protein product: CASSYRTGGYTF.